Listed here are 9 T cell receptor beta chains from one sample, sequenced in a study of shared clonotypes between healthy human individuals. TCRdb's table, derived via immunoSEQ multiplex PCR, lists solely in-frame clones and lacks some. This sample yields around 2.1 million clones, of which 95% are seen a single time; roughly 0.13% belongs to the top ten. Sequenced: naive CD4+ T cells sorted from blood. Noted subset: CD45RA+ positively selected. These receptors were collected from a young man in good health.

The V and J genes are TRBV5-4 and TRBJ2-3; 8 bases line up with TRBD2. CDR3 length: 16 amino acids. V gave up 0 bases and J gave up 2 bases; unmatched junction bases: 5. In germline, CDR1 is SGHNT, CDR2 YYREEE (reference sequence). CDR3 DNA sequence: TGTGCCAGCAGCTTGGGGCCGGGGGGGCTCACAGATACGCAGTATTTT. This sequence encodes CASSLGPGGLTDTQYF.

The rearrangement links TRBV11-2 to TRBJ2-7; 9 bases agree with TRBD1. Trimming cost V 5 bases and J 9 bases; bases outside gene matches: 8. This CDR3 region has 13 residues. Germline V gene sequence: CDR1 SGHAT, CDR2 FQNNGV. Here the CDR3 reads CASSPLTGGRQYF. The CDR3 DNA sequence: TGTGCCAGCAGCCCCTTGACAGGGGGAAGGCAGTACTTC.

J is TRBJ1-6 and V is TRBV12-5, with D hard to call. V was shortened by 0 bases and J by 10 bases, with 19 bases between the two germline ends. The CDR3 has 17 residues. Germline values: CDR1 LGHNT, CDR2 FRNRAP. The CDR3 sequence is CASGLVLGITNRSPLHF. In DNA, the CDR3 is TGTGCTAGTGGTTTGGTACTCGGGATCACCAATAGATCACCCCTCCACTTT.

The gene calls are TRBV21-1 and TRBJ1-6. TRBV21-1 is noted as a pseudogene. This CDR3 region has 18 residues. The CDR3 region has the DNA TGTGCCAGCACCAAGAGCCGGGCTCCGAAAAACTATAATTCACCCCTCCACTTT. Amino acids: CASTKSRAPKNYNSPLHF.

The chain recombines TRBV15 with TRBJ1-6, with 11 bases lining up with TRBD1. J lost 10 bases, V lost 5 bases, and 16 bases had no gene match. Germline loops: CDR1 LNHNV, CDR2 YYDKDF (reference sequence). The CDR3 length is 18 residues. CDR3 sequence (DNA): TGTGCCACCAGCCCAGGGAAGGGACAGGGGGTCATCGGATCACCCCTCCACTTT. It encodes CATSPGKGQGVIGSPLHF.

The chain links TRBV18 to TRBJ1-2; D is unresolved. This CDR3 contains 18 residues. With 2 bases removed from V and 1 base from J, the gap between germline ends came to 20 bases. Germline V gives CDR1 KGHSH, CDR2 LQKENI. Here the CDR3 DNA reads TGTGCCAGCTCACCATCTGTGGCAATATACGCTGTTAACTATGGCTACACCTTC. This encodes CASSPSVAIYAVNYGYTF. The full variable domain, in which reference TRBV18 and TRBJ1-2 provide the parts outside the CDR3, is NAGVMQNPRHLVRRRGQEARLRCSPMKGHSHVYWYRQLPEEGLKFMVYLQKENIIDESGMPKERFSAEFPKEGPSILRIQQVVRGDSAAYFCASSPSVAIYAVNYGYTFGSGTRLTVV.

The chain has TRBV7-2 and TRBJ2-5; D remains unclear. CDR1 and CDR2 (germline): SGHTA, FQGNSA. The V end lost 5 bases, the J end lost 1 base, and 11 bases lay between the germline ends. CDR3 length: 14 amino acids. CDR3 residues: CASSVRAFQETQYF. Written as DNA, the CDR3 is TGTGCCAGCAGCGTCCGGGCCTTCCAAGAGACCCAGTACTTC.

CDR3 residues: CASSFLGQGIYGYTF. DNA of the CDR3: TGTGCCAGCAGCTTTTTGGGACAGGGGATTTATGGCTACACCTTC. V gene TRBV7-9 combines with J gene TRBJ1-2; 10 bases map to TRBD1. In germline, CDR1 is SEHNR, CDR2 FQNEAQ (reference sequence). The CDR3 has 15 residues. The junction had 6 bases not matched to a gene; V was cut back by 3 bases and J by 5 bases.

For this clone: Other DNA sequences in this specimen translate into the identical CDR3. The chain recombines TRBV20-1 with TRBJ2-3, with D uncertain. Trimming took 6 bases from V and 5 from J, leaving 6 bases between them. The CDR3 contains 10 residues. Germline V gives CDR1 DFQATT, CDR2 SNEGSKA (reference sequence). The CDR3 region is CSAKRDTQYF. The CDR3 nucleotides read TGCAGTGCCAAGCGAGATACGCAGTATTTT.